The 8 T cell receptor beta chains listed next were all sequenced from one sample in a study of blood T cell repertoires in COVID-19. Generated by immunoSEQ multiplex PCR, the TCRdb table keeps only in-frame clones and is missing some. The sample shows roughly 150,000 clones, around 80% of them seen only once. Sample: peripheral blood. The receptor source for this set is a woman in her 70s who had recovered from COVID-19.

This sequence joins TRBV29-1 and TRBJ2-1, with TRBD2 matching 10 bases. The CDR3 sequence is 16 residues long. The V and J ends lost 1 base and 5 bases, in that order; junction bases with no gene match: 8. Germline CDR1 reads SQVTM; CDR2 reads ANQGSEA. The CDR3 bases are TGCAGCGTTGAAGGGGCTCGACTAGCGGGTAACAATGAGCAGTTCTTC. Translating gives CSVEGARLAGNNEQFF.

The genes are TRBV27 and TRBJ1-2; TRBD1 is a possible D gene (6 bases). From germline, CDR1 is MNHEY and CDR2 SMNVEV (reference sequence). Trimming removed 2 bases from V and 3 bases from J, with 19 bases in between. The CDR3 runs to 17 residues. CDR3 sequence: CASSLGRVGGLDYGYTF. CDR3 nucleotides: TGTGCCAGCAGTTTAGGGCGCGTGGGGGGGCTCGACTATGGCTACACCTTC.

V and J are TRBV18 and TRBJ1-5, with 9 nucleotides matching TRBD1. There are 15 residues in the CDR3. Germline CDR1 reads KGHSH; CDR2 reads LQKENI. Trimming cost V 4 bases and J 7 bases; bases outside gene matches: 8. This chain's CDR3 is CASSLGQGSGQPQHF. In nucleotides, the CDR3 is TGTGCCAGCTCACTGGGACAGGGATCGGGGCAGCCCCAGCATTTT.

The V and J genes are TRBV27 and TRBJ1-5; a possible D gene is TRBD1 (5 bases). There are 15 residues in the CDR3. Trimming stripped 6 bases from V and 1 base from J, with 13 bases between. Germline lookup yields CDR1 MNHEY and CDR2 SMNVEV (reference sequence). CDR3 coding DNA: TGTGCCAGCAGCCCGGTGACAGCGAGCAATCAGCCCCAGCATTTT. Translating gives CASSPVTASNQPQHF.

The V call is TRBV4-2, the J call TRBJ2-5, with 10 bases that match TRBD2. Losses at the gene ends were 1 base for V and 1 base for J; bases not matched to a gene: 6. Germline CDR1 is LGHNA and CDR2 is YNFKEQ. The CDR3 consists of 17 residues. CDR3 sequence: CASSQGLAGDLQETQYF. DNA for the CDR3: TGTGCCAGCAGCCAAGGTCTAGCGGGAGATCTCCAAGAGACCCAGTACTTC.

The genes are TRBV5-1 and TRBJ2-2; 8 bases are a match to TRBD2. CDR1 SGHRS and CDR2 YFSETQ come from the germline V gene. This CDR3 comprises 16 residues. V lost 0 bases to trimming and J lost 7 bases; unmatched junction nucleotides: 8. CDR3 in amino acids: CASSLAVLSGGGELFF. The CDR3 DNA sequence: TGCGCCAGCAGCTTGGCCGTTCTAAGCGGGGGCGGGGAGCTGTTTTTT.

The rearrangement links TRBV9 to TRBJ2-1; D possibly corresponds to TRBD2 (7 bases). Looked up from germline, CDR1 is SGDLS and CDR2 is YYNGEE. The ends were cut back, 0 bases at V and 7 bases at J, with 14 bases in the middle. The CDR3 runs to 15 residues. The CDR3 region is CASSVALGGVNEQFF. The CDR3 bases are TGTGCCAGCAGCGTAGCCCTAGGGGGGGTGAATGAGCAGTTCTTC. Based on the CDR3 plus reference TRBV9 and TRBJ2-1, the full variable domain is DSGVTQTPKHLITATGQRVTLRCSPRSGDLSVYWYQQSLDQGLQFLIQYYNGEERAKGNILERFSAQQFPDLHSELNLSSLELGDSALYFCASSVALGGVNEQFFGPGTRLTVL.

The V gene is TRBV5-6, the J gene TRBJ2-7; 8 bases fit TRBD2. Germline V gene sequence: CDR1 SGHDT, CDR2 YYEEEE. Trimming cost V 4 bases and J 1 base; bases outside gene matches: 7. This CDR3 is built from 15 residues. The CDR3 protein is CASSPGRGASYEQYF. DNA of the CDR3: TGTGCCAGCAGCCCAGGGCGGGGGGCGTCCTACGAGCAGTACTTC.